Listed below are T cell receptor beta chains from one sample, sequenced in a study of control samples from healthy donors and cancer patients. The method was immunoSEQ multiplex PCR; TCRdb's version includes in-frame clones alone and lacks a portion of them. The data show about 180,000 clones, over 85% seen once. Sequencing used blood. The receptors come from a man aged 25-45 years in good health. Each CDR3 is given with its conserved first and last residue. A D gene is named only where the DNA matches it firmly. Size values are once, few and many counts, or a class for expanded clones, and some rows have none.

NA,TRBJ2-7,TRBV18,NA,CASSGRGNYEQYF,TGTGCCAGCTCGGGCAGGGGTAACTACGAGCAGTACTTC
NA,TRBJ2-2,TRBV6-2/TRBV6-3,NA,CASSVDTGELFF,TGTGCCAGCAGTGTGGACACCGGGGAGCTGTTTTTT
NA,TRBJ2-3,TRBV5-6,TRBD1,CASSIWGQGGGYTQYF,TGTGCCAGCAGCATTTGGGGACAGGGGGGCGGGTATACGCAGTATTTT
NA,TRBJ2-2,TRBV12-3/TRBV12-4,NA,CASSLGAVRELFF,TGTGCCAGCAGTTTAGGGGCCGTCCGGGAGCTGTTTTTT
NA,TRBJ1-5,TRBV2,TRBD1,CASGTVSNQPQHF,TGTGCCAGCGGGACAGTTAGCAATCAGCCCCAGCATTTT
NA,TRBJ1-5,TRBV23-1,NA,CASSQSSRRNNQPQHF,TGCGCCAGCAGTCAATCCTCCCGGAGGAACAATCAGCCCCAGCATTTT
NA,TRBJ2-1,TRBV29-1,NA,CSASRGGYNEQFF,TGCAGCGCCTCGAGGGGGGGATACAATGAGCAGTTCTTC
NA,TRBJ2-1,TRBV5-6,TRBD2,CASSFGLAGINEQFF,TGTGCCAGCAGCTTCGGGCTAGCGGGGATCAATGAGCAGTTCTTC
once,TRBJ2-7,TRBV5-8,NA,CASSLGQFLEQYF,TGTGCCAGCAGCTTGGGACAGTTCTTGGAGCAGTACTTC
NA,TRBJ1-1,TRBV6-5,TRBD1,CASSYSDKGASFF,TGTGCCAGCAGTTACTCGGATAAGGGGGCGTCTTTCTTT
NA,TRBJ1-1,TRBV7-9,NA,CASSLAGANTEAFF,TGTGCCAGCAGCTTAGCCGGGGCGAACACTGAAGCTTTCTTT
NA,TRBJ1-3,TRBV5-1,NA,CASSLGLSGNTIYF,TGCGCCAGCAGCTTGGGGTTGTCTGGAAACACCATATATTTT
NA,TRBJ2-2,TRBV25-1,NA,CASSESEPTNTGELFF,TGTGCCAGCAGTGAATCGGAGCCGACAAACACCGGGGAGCTGTTTTTT
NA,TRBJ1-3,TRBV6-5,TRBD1,CASRMLGQWGNTIYF,TGTGCCAGCAGAATGTTGGGACAGTGGGGAAACACCATATATTTT
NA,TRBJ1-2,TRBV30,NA,CAWSRPDRLYGYTF,TGTGCCTGGAGCCGACCCGACAGGCTCTATGGCTACACCTTC
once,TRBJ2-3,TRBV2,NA,CASSLGAAGTDTQYF,TGTGCCAGCTCTCTGGGGGCGGCCGGCACAGATACGCAGTATTTT
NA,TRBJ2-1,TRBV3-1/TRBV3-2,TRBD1,CASSPLRGPYNEQFF,TGTGCCAGCAGCCCATTGAGGGGGCCTTACAATGAGCAGTTCTTC
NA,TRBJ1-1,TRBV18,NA,CASSPSIRDGAFF,TGTGCCAGCTCACCGAGTATCAGGGATGGAGCTTTCTTT